This T cell receptor beta chain was recorded in a study of blood T cell repertoires in COVID-19. Turning to the study itself: T cells, B-cell-depleted T cells, or PBMCs provided the cDNA or gDNA that served as material.

In the authors' workflow: Amplifying reference gene primers gave estimates of nucleated cell counts. Profiled with immunoSEQ multiplex PCR; TCRdb holds only in-frame clones, not every one. V and J calls and clone size are copied from that table; D and trimming were computed from the DNA. This table has about 240,000 clones, approximately 86% appearing once. The CDR3 is made up of 13 amino acids. Germline loops: CDR1 SGHNT, CDR2 YENEEA. The V end was cut by 5 bases, the J end by 8 bases, with 15 bases between. Individuals aged about 18 to 89 years were recruited from roughly 23 US areas. Membership in each cohort depended on participant-reported clinical history.

The rearrangement links TRBV11-3 to TRBJ2-5, with D perhaps TRBD2 (6 bases). What was sequenced was PBMCs or T cells enriched from blood (not recorded which). The receptor was derived from a woman in her thirties or forties with acute COVID-19. The CDR3 reads CASSLKWGVTQYF. As DNA, the CDR3 is TGTGCCAGCAGCCTCAAGTGGGGGGTAACCCAGTACTTC.